The present entry profiles one T cell receptor beta chain with its context. The target antigen is unknown. This sample stems from a study of CD4+ T cells in melanoma. Some clones are missing from TCRdb's copy, which holds only in-frame ones; the method was immunoSEQ multiplex PCR. The table lists about 140,000 clones, about 90% of them singletons, with 1.5% in the top ten. This CDR3 is 14 amino acids long. V gave up 5 bases and J gave up 2 bases, with 12 bases separating them. Germline V gives CDR1 SEHNR, CDR2 FQNEAQ (reference sequence). Notes on the study in general: CD8+ T cell, macrophage and B cell function reportedly correlated with neoantigen-specific CD4+ T cells. In melanoma, neoantigen-specific CD4+ T cells reportedly differed in differentiation state.

The TCR originated in a human donor with melanoma. The chain links TRBV7-9 to TRBJ2-5; D is uncertain. CDR3 region: CASSLGWGQETQYF. CDR3 nucleotide sequence: TGTGCCAGCAGCCTGGGGTGGGGTCAAGAGACCCAGTACTTC.